What follows are 19 T cell receptor beta chains derived from one specimen sequenced in a study of T-cell reconstitution after alpha-beta-depleted transplantation in children. The authors prepared the TCRbeta library with unique molecular identifiers. TCRdb independently ran MiXCR on the PCR reads; one entry per CDR3 protein. Among a few hundred thousand distinct CDR3 sequences listed, around 46% were seen once. Sequencing was performed on PBMCs, taken before TCRalphabeta/CD19-depleted stem cell transplant. These receptors all stem from a girl between 2 and 10 years old with aplastic anemia, due to receive a stem cell transplant.

V usage is TRBV12-3 or TRBV12-4 and J usage is TRBJ1-1, with D unresolved. This CDR3 has 15 residues. Trimming cost V 3 bases and J 1 base, with 12 bases left between them. The CDR3 bases are TGTGCCAGCAGTTTCCGGGAGATCAAGAACACTGAAGCTTTCTTT. Its protein product is CASSFREIKNTEAFF.

The chain combines TRBV6-5 with TRBJ1-1, with D maybe TRBD1 (5 bases). Germline V lookup: CDR1 MNHEY, CDR2 SVGAGI. The CDR3 totals 14 residues. V gave up 0 bases and J gave up 5 bases, with 10 bases separating them. CDR3 loop: CASSYSGGGTEAFF. DNA for the CDR3: TGTGCCAGCAGTTACTCGGGGGGGGGAACTGAAGCTTTCTTT.

This clonotype was found many times. This sequence joins TRBV28 and TRBJ1-4; no firm D call. The CDR3 totals 12 residues. CDR1 and CDR2 from the germline V gene are MDHEN and SYDVKM. V gave up 10 bases and J gave up 3 bases, with 9 bases separating them. CDR3 DNA sequence: TGTGCCACACAGAGCCCTAATGAAAAACTGTTTTTT. Translated, it gives CATQSPNEKLFF.

The J gene is TRBJ1-5, the V gene TRBV28, with a possible D match to TRBD1 (6 bases). Germline V CDR1 and CDR2: MDHEN, SYDVKM. V lost 10 bases to trimming and J lost 6 bases, with 16 bases between them. The CDR3 loop spans 13 amino acids. CDR3 protein: CATRGGGGQPQHF. The CDR3 region has the DNA TGTGCCACGCGCGGGGGCGGAGGTCAGCCCCAGCATTTT.

The V call is TRBV7-2, the J call TRBJ2-5, with 13 bases lining up with TRBD2. Losses at the gene ends were 5 bases for V and 7 bases for J; bases not matched to a gene: 7. Per germline, CDR1 SGHTA and CDR2 FQGNSA. There are 15 residues in the CDR3. The CDR3 nucleotides are TGTGCCAGCAGCGGACTAGCGGGAGTTCAGGGGACCCAGTACTTC. It encodes CASSGLAGVQGTQYF.

This clonotype has a count of ten or more. The rearrangement uses TRBV27 and TRBJ2-2, with D perhaps TRBD1 (5 bases). The V and J ends lost 0 bases and 4 bases respectively, with 9 bases between them. This CDR3 comprises 15 residues. Germline values: CDR1 MNHEY, CDR2 SMNVEV (reference sequence). CDR3 sequence reads: CASSLSGPITGELFF. The CDR3 DNA sequence: TGTGCCAGCAGTTTATCGGGGCCGATCACCGGGGAGCTGTTTTTT.

The V gene is TRBV4-1, the J gene TRBJ2-7; D call uncertain. Trimming cost V 0 bases and J 6 bases, with 9 bases left between them. Looked up from germline, CDR1 is MGHRA and CDR2 is YSYEKL. This CDR3 comprises 13 residues. The CDR3 sequence: CASSQDPGAEQYF. CDR3 nucleotide sequence: TGCGCCAGCAGCCAAGATCCTGGTGCCGAGCAGTACTTC.

This chain uses TRBV27 with TRBJ2-1, with 8 bases aligning to TRBD1. V lost 6 bases, J lost 9 bases, and 13 bases stayed unmatched. This CDR3 is 15 amino acids long. Germline CDR1 and CDR2: MNHEY and SMNVEV (reference sequence). The CDR3 is CASSLLPTGGSEQFF. CDR3 DNA sequence: TGTGCCAGCAGCCTTTTGCCAACAGGGGGGAGTGAGCAGTTCTTC.

The chain carries TRBV4-2 and TRBJ1-1, with TRBD1 matching over 9 bases. The V segment lost 1 base and the J segment 2 bases; nucleotides outside the gene matches: 2. Germline V gene lookup returns CDR1 LGHNA and CDR2 YNFKEQ. CDR3 length: 15 amino acids. The CDR3 reads CASSQGDRANTEAFF. The CDR3 DNA sequence: TGTGCCAGCAGCCAAGGGGACAGGGCAAACACTGAAGCTTTCTTT.

This clonotype was seen once. This chain joins TRBV20-1 and TRBJ2-7; 8 positions match TRBD2. The CDR3 consists of 13 residues. Germline V gene lookup returns CDR1 DFQATT and CDR2 SNEGSKA (reference sequence). V lost 6 bases, J lost 2 bases, and 6 bases stayed unmatched. This CDR3 reads CSACGTRAYEQYF. In DNA, the CDR3 is TGCAGTGCCTGCGGGACTAGGGCCTACGAGCAGTACTTC.

The V call is TRBV6-5, the J call TRBJ2-4; 8 bases line up with TRBD2. Germline CDR1 MNHEY, CDR2 SVGAGI. The CDR3 consists of 15 residues. V shed 4 bases, J shed 5 bases, and the junction held 7 bases outside the gene matches. The CDR3 region has the DNA TGTGCCAGCAGTTCGGGACACGGGAGGGAAAACATTCAGTACTTC. Translating it yields CASSSGHGRENIQYF.

This clonotype was observed at least ten times. This chain joins TRBV29-1 and TRBJ2-4; D is possibly TRBD1 (5 bases). Trimming shortened V by 2 bases and J by 5 bases, and 7 bases separated the two germline ends. Looked up from germline, CDR1 is SQVTM and CDR2 is ANQGSEA. This CDR3 contains 12 residues. CDR3 DNA sequence: TGCAGCGTTGAACCACAGGAAAACATTCAGTACTTC. Translation gives CSVEPQENIQYF. Using reference TRBV29-1 and TRBJ2-4 for the parts outside the CDR3, the full variable domain is SAVISQKPSRDICQRGTSLTIQCQVDSQVTMMFWYRQQPGQSLTLIATANQGSEATYESGFVIDKFPISRPNLTFSTLTVSNMSPEDSSIYLCSVEPQENIQYFGAGTRLSVL.

The chain recombines TRBV20-1 with TRBJ1-2; no clear D. The germline gives CDR1 DFQATT, CDR2 SNEGSKA (reference sequence). This CDR3 region has 13 residues. The CDR3 nucleotides are TGCAGCGTTCCCGACGCCGGAGACTATGGCTACACCTTC. This codes for CSVPDAGDYGYTF.

A few counts support this clonotype. The chain has TRBV6-1 and TRBJ2-7; D call uncertain. The V end lost 7 bases, the J end lost 3 bases, and 13 bases lay between the germline ends. The CDR3 length is 13 residues. CDR1 MNHNS and CDR2 SASEGT come from the germline V gene. As DNA, the CDR3 is TGTGCCAGCAATCGCGAGGTAGACTACGAGCAGTACTTC. It translates to CASNREVDYEQYF.

J is TRBJ2-1 and V is TRBV21-1; the D call in the table, TRBD2, was not verified against the DNA. TRBV21-1 is a listed pseudogene. The length of the CDR3 is 18 residues. CDR3 coding DNA: TGTGCCAGCAGCAAAGTTGGCGGGAGGGCGCCGCCGTTAAGTGAGCAGTTCTTC. This sequence encodes CASSKVGGRAPPLSEQFF.

V and J are TRBV5-1 and TRBJ2-1; D perhaps matches TRBD1 (6 bases). This CDR3 spans 15 amino acids. Per the germline V gene, CDR1 is SGHRS and CDR2 is YFSETQ. Trimming shortened V by 5 bases and J by 1 base, and 13 bases separated the two germline ends. The CDR3 bases are TGCGCCAGCAGATGGGGGCTGGGATCCTACAATGAGCAGTTCTTC. Its translation: CASRWGLGSYNEQFF.

This rearrangement joins TRBV5-5 to TRBJ2-2; D call uncertain. Trimming stripped 4 bases from V and 8 bases from J, with 9 bases between. The CDR3 consists of 12 residues. Germline V gene lookup returns CDR1 SGHKS and CDR2 YYEKEE (reference sequence). CDR3 DNA sequence: TGTGCCAGCAGCCCCTCTTCAGGGGAGCTGTTTTTT. This encodes CASSPSSGELFF.

This chain connects TRBV20-1 to TRBJ2-3; possibly TRBD2 for D (5 bases). Trimming removed 0 bases at V and 4 bases at J, with 11 bases between. Germline lookup yields CDR1 DFQATT and CDR2 SNEGSKA (reference sequence). The CDR3 runs 14 residues. CDR3 sequence (DNA): TGCAGTGCTAGAGATCTGATGGGAGCAGATACGCAGTATTTT. Amino acids: CSARDLMGADTQYF.

The chain has TRBV11-2 and TRBJ2-6, with D possibly TRBD2 on 6 matching bases. Germline assignment: CDR1 SGHAT and CDR2 FQNNGV. The CDR3 length is 16 residues. Trimming took 5 bases from V and 4 from J, leaving 15 bases between them. CDR3 protein: CASSQVRGTGANVLTF. The CDR3, as DNA: TGTGCCAGCAGCCAGGTTCGGGGGACCGGGGCCAACGTCCTGACTTTC.